Given below is one T cell receptor (beta chain) in context. As yet, its antigen is unknown. Sorted-subset replicate PCRs used roughly 210 ng of genomic DNA. This amount corresponded to some 30,000 T cell genomes. TCRdb's table, derived via immunoSEQ multiplex PCR, lists solely in-frame clones and lacks some. The table records over 2 million clones, roughly 94% of them present only once. This sample was included in a study of shared clonotypes between healthy human individuals. Findings and caveats of the study: Only a few donors were included, so the genetic and exposure-history diversity represented was limited.

V was trimmed by 4 bases and J by 1 base, leaving 13 bases between them. Germline CDR1 reads SGHRS; CDR2 reads YFSETQ. The CDR3 loop spans 15 amino acids. Among the donors, all were Caucasian adults who lived in Nashville, Tennessee. Sequenced: naive CD4+ T cells sorted from blood. Subset reported: CD45RA+ positively selected. The sequence came from a man aged 18 to 35 in good health. V and J are TRBV5-1 and TRBJ2-3; D is perhaps TRBD1 or TRBD2 (6 bases each). The CDR3 coding sequence is TGCGCCAGCAGCACCTTTAGGGGGGGCACAGATACGCAGTATTTT. Protein: CASSTFRGGTDTQYF.